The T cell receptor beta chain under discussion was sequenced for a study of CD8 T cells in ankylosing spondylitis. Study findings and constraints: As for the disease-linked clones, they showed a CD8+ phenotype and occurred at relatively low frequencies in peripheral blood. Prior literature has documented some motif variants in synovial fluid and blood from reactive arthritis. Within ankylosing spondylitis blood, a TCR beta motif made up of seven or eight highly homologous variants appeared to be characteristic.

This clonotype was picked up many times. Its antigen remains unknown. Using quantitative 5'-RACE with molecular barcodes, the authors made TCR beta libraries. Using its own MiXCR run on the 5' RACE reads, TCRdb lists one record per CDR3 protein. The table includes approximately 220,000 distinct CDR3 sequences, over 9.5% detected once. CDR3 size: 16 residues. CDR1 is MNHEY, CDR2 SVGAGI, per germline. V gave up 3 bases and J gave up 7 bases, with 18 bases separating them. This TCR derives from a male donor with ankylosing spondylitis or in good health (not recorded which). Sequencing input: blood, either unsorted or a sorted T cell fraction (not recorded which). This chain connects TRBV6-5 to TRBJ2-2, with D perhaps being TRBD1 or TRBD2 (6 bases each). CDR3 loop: CASSYFAGGPVGELFF. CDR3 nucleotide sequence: TGTGCCAGCAGTTATTTCGCTGGGGGGCCGGTCGGGGAGCTGTTTTTT.